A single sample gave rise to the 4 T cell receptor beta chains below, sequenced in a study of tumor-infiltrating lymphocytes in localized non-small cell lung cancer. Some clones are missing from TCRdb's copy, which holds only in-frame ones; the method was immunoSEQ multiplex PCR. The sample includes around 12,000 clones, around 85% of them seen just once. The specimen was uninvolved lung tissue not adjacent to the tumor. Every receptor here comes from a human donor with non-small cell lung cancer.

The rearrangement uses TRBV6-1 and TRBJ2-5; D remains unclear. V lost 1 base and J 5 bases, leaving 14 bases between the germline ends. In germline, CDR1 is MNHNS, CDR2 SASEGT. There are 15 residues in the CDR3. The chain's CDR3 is CASSEGIGMVETQYF. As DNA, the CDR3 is TGTGCCAGCAGTGAAGGGATAGGGATGGTGGAGACCCAGTACTTC.

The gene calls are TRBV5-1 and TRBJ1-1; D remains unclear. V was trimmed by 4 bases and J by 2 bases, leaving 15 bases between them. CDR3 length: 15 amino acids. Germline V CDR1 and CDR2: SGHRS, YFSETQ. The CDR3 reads CASSRPGPANTEAFF. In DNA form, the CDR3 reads TGCGCCAGCAGCCGACCTGGACCGGCAAACACTGAAGCTTTCTTT.

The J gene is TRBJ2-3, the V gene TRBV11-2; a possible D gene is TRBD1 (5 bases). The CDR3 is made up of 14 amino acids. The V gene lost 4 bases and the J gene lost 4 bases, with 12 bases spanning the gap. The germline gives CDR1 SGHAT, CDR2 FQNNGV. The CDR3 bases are TGTGCCAGCAGCTACCAGGGTGGGGCAGATACGCAGTATTTT. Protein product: CASSYQGGADTQYF.

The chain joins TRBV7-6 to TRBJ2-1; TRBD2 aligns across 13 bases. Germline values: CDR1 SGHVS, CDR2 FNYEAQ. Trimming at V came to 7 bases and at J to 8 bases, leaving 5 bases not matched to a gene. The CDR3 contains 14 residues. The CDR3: CASKQLAGGHEQFF. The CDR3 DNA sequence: TGTGCCAGCAAGCAACTAGCGGGAGGGCATGAGCAGTTCTTC.